This TCR beta chain originates from a study of blood T cell repertoires in COVID-19 (dated by TCRdb to the early 2020s). General notes on the study: Samples from collaborators originated in the United States, Italy and Spain and spanned both the acute and convalescent phases of COVID-19. The prospective study material was composed of cDNA or gDNA derived from T cells, B-cell-depleted T cells, or PBMCs. The dataset comprised deeply sampled blood TCRbeta repertoires from subjects exposed to, actively infected with, or recovered from COVID-19. A freely available public database, intended as a resource for researchers studying the immune response to SARS-CoV-2, is where the repertoires were released. The samples were drawn from the first 160 participants of the ongoing ImmuneRACE study and from 950 to 1,500 subjects provided by 6 global collaborators. Nearly every sample came with metadata listing a de-identified subject ID, COVID-19 status, age in years and sex. Where HLA class I and class II types were available, the types were taken from metadata supplied by the sample provider, not from assay-based typing.

This clone came up once. This clone's antigen is unknown. No base quality information exists; no much larger clone differs at one position. TCRbeta CDR3 regions were amplified from genomic DNA using the immunoSEQ Assay, a bias-controlled multiplex PCR. Under the source paper's analysis protocol: The number of nucleated cells in each sample was estimated from the amplification of reference gene primers within the assay. To quantify the absolute abundance of each unique TCRbeta CDR3 rearrangement, sequence reads were collapsed and filtered. Productive Simpson clonality was computed per sample as the square root of Simpson's diversity index over productive rearrangements. TCRdb carries this immuneACCESS record with in-frame sequences only. Its versions omit some clonotypes, under half of them owing to an unresolved V gene in the studies checked, with the rest unexplained. The DNA was the basis for D and trimming; V, J and clone size are from that table. In all, the sample holds some 200,000 clones, and around 90% of those were seen once. Of the sample, approximately 10% is held by the ten largest clones.

General study outcomes and caveats: Clinical and demographic metadata were provided uncurated, with the amount varying by source and participant.

The germline V gene yields MDHEN for CDR1 and SYDVKM for CDR2. The cysteine opens and the phenylalanine closes a CDR3 of 16 amino acids. Just the 48-base CDR3 DNA is kept, in frame starting at base 1. Deletion took 3 bases off V and 0 bases off J, with a span of 13 bases between the germline ends. Enrolling through a virtual design, the prospective study's participants ranged in age from roughly 18 to 95 years and lived across 24 United States geographic areas. To assign participants to cohorts, the prospective study relied on clinical history that participants themselves reported in a screening survey and a study questionnaire. Mobile phlebotomists in the prospective study collected whole blood, serum and a nasopharyngeal or oropharyngeal swab from every participant. Additional blood draws and questionnaires over an approximately two-month period could optionally be provided by prospective study participants. Before DNA extraction, blood samples from the prospective study were shipped at room temperature or frozen.

This TCR derives from a man aged 18-30 years with acute COVID-19. The chain is assembled from TRBV28 and TRBJ2-3; matching of 5 bases hints at TRBD1 as the D gene. Material: PBMCs or T cells enriched from blood (not recorded which). The DNA reads TGTGCCAGCAGTTTCGCACAGGTCGGTAGCACAGATACGCAGTATTTT. Translated, this is CASSFAQVGSTDTQYF. Where the CDR3 stops, the reference TRBV28 and TRBJ2-3 genes take over; the full variable domain is DVKVTQSSRYLVKRTGEKVFLECVQDMDHENMFWYRQDPGLGLRLIYFSYDVKMKEKGDIPEGYSVSREKKERFSLILESASTNQTSMYLCASSFAQVGSTDTQYFGPGTRLTVL.